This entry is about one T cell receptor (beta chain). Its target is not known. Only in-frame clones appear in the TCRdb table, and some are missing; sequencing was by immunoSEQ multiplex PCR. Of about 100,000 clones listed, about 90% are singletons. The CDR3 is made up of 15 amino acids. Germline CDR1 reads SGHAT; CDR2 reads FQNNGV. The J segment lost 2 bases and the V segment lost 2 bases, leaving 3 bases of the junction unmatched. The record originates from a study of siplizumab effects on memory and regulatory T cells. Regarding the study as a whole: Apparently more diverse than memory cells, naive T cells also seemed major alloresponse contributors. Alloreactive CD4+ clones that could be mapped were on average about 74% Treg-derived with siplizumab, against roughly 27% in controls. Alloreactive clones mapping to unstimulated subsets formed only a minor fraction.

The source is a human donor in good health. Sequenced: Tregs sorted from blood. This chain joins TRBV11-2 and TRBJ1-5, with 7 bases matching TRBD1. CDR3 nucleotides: TGTGCCAGCAGCTTAAACACAGGGGGCAATCAGCCCCAGCATTTT. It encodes CASSLNTGGNQPQHF.